The entry below gives a single T cell receptor (beta chain) sequence along with its context. Its antigen is unidentified. Other DNA sequences in this specimen translate into the identical CDR3. These data come from a study of cytomegalovirus exposure and HLA in healthy donors. This CDR3 region has 14 residues. Looked up from germline, CDR1 is MNHEY and CDR2 is SMNVEV (reference sequence). V shed 2 bases and J shed 2 bases, with 7 bases lying between them. PCR involved 60 Vbeta and 13 Jbeta primers. Only in-frame clones appear in the TCRdb table, and some are missing; sequencing was by immunoSEQ multiplex PCR. The sample includes under 200,000 clones, 82% seen only once; the top ten take 0.9% to 1%. Regarding the study as a whole: Upon later analysis, HLA-associated TCR beta chains proved more clonally expanded than other, equally common chains.

This clonotype originated in a girl aged 2-10 years in good health and CMV-seropositive. The chain links TRBV27 to TRBJ1-5, with D tentatively TRBD1 (5 bases). Sequencing used PBMCs. Here the CDR3 DNA reads TGTGCCAGCAGTTTAGGAGGGGGCAATCAGCCCCAGCATTTT. It yields the protein CASSLGGGNQPQHF.